This T cell receptor beta chain originates from a study of lymphopenia after photon versus proton radiotherapy. Study-wide results and limits: After lymphocyte nadir, photon-treated repertoires showed oligoclonal expansion, especially CD8+ Temra. Relative stability marked proton patients; photon patients lost diversity and naive cells.

The CDR3 consists of 15 residues. The junction had 7 bases not matched to a gene; V was cut back by 6 bases and J by 1 base. Per the germline V gene, CDR1 is MNHEY and CDR2 is SVGAGI. Clones were sequenced by immunoSEQ multiplex PCR, and TCRdb holds only the in-frame ones, with some missing. The top ten hold roughly a third of the sample, which has approximately 30,000 clones, around 85% seen once. Remarks on this clone: Its specificity is not known.

The rearrangement links TRBV6-5 to TRBJ1-1; TRBD1 aligns across 8 bases. The receptor was derived from a middle-aged man with gastric cancer. Specimen: peripheral blood, collected from a patient treated with photon-based radiotherapy. The CDR3 is CASRLQTGANTEAFF. The CDR3 coding sequence is TGTGCCAGCAGACTTCAGACAGGGGCGAACACTGAAGCTTTCTTT.